This T cell receptor beta chain stems from a study of response to subunit inactivated influenza vaccine. TCRdb processed the RT-PCR reads anew with MiXCR; each CDR3 protein has one entry. The sample lists more than 550,000 distinct CDR3 sequences, around 10% occurring once. Trimming stripped 7 bases from V and 7 bases from J, with 16 bases between. The CDR3 extends over 14 amino acids. A further study also used this sample, focusing on T cells expressing NK-cell markers. That source notes: A 5'RACE template switching approach incorporating UMIs was used to make TCR beta cDNA.

The starting material was PBMCs from blood, obtained on the day of vaccination. The rearrangement joins TRBV12-3 or TRBV12-4 to TRBJ1-4; D is perhaps TRBD1 (6 bases). The receptor was isolated from a man in his fifties who received an inactivated influenza vaccine. The CDR3 DNA reads TGTGCCAGCAATATCAGGGGTAAATCTGAAAAACTGTTTTTT. It yields the protein CASNIRGKSEKLFF.